Reported below is one T cell receptor beta chain. The data are from a study of shared clonotypes between healthy human individuals. As for the study in general: Per donor, CD8 memory used one plate, CD8 naive used two, CD4 memory used three and CD4 naive used three.

Method: immunoSEQ multiplex PCR; TCRdb's copy keeps in-frame clones and lacks some. This sample has approximately 82,000 clones, with 60% to 70% found just once. The CDR3 has 15 residues. Germline values: CDR1 WNHNN, CDR2 SYGVQD (reference sequence). With V trimmed by 5 bases and J by 2 bases, 9 bases remained unmatched. Sequencing was carried out using memory CD8+ T cells sorted from blood. Described subset: CD45RO+ cells pooled with CCR7-negative TemRA cells. This sequence originates from a man younger than 40 in good health. This chain joins TRBV10-1 and TRBJ2-7, with TRBD2 matching 7 bases. In DNA form, the CDR3 reads TGCGCCAGCAGTAGGGACCTAGCGGAGGCCTACGAGCAGTACTTC. Its protein product is CASSRDLAEAYEQYF.